This record looks at one TCR beta chain sequence and its context. This sample is drawn from a study of response to subunit inactivated influenza vaccine. The V end lost 4 bases, the J end lost 3 bases, and 2 bases lay between the germline ends. Germline CDR1 reads ENHRY; CDR2 reads SYGVKD. This CDR3 comprises 11 residues. MiXCR was run by TCRdb on the RT-PCR reads, yielding one entry per CDR3 protein. The data hold some 570,000 distinct CDR3 sequences, with approximately 10% observed a single time. The sample also formed part of further work on T cells expressing NK-cell markers. According to that study: The cDNA for TCR beta came from 5'RACE template switching with UMIs. Investigators obtained TCR beta repertoires from sorted CD3+CD56+NKG2C+, CD3+CD56+NKG2C- and CD3+CD56-NKG2C+ T cells. Just one sequenced donor of eight was HCMV-seronegative, while seven were seropositive. Several of the experiments relied on an anti-gamma-delta TCR antibody so that only alpha-beta TCR T cells were sorted. In a handful of donors, dominant CD3+CD56+NKG2C+ clones formed 1.0-7.0% of CD8+ cells.

The source material was PBMCs from blood, sampled on the day of vaccination. J is TRBJ2-3 and V is TRBV10-3, with no clear D. The clonotype comes from a man between 45 and 60 years old who received an inactivated influenza vaccine. DNA of the CDR3: TGTGCCATCAGTGCGACAGATACGCAGTATTTT. Encoded protein: CAISATDTQYF.